The entry that follows covers one T cell receptor beta chain sequence. What it recognizes is unknown. Whole-study findings and limits: The larger-cohort validation was restricted to a single TCR beta V-J rearrangement rather than whole repertoires.

After constant-region reverse-primer amplification, full-length variable regions underwent semi-nested PCR with Nested Universal Primer A. A single record per CDR3 protein comes from TCRdb applying MiXCR to the 5' RACE reads. The sample shows nearly 55,000 distinct CDR3 sequences, 24% of them seen only once. Purified naive CD4+ T cells were depleted of CD25+ Tregs. V lost 10 bases and J 4 bases, leaving 14 bases between the germline ends. The CDR3 length is 13 residues. The germline CDR1 and CDR2 sequences are SEHNR and FQNEAQ (reference sequence). V usage is TRBV7-9 and J usage is TRBJ1-5; D is unresolved. The sample was tumor-infiltrating naive CD4+ T cells sorted from the breast tumor. Subset reported: naive CD4+ T cells, CD4+CD45RA+CD25-. The origin of this receptor is a female donor with breast cancer. The CDR3 loop reads CATEAGPNQPQHF. The CDR3 DNA follows: TGTGCCACCGAGGCGGGCCCTAATCAGCCCCAGCATTTT.